Below, 21 T cell receptor beta chains from the same sample are listed, as sequenced in a study of shared clonotypes between healthy human individuals. Here immunoSEQ multiplex PCR was the method, and the copy in TCRdb shows in-frame clones only, minus some. The sample holds 2 million to 2.5 million clones, about 92% seen once. The sequenced material came from naive CD4+ T cells from PBMCs. Subset reported: CD45RA+ positively selected. The receptor set was obtained from a man younger than 35 in good health. Some clones in this sample may be carry-over from other donors' samples.

The chain couples TRBV5-1 to TRBJ2-5, with 9 bases that match TRBD2. Trimming took 0 bases from V and 1 from J; bases not matched to a gene: 4. The germline V gene encodes CDR1 SGHRS and CDR2 YFSETQ. The CDR3 is made up of 16 amino acids. CDR3 residues: CASSLGASGTQETQYF. In DNA, the CDR3 is TGCGCCAGCAGCTTGGGCGCTAGCGGGACCCAAGAGACCCAGTACTTC.

In the case of this clone: It may be a read error: a sequence one base away is much more abundant. The sample has other DNA sequences that encode this CDR3 too. For the CDR3, the DNA is TGCGCCAGCAGCCTGAACACCGGGGAGCTGTTTTTT. It encodes CASSLNTGELFF. The chain carries TRBV5-1 and TRBJ2-2; D unresolved. Germline V gene lookup returns CDR1 SGHRS and CDR2 YFSETQ. The length of the CDR3 is 12 residues. Trimming cost V 4 bases and J 1 base, with 2 bases left between them.

The CDR3 sequence: CASSGTQETQYF. The CDR3 DNA follows: TGTGCCAGCAGCGGGACACAAGAGACCCAGTACTTC. The V call is TRBV9, the J call TRBJ2-5, with D perhaps TRBD1 (5 bases). The CDR3 is 12 amino acids. Germline values: CDR1 SGDLS, CDR2 YYNGEE. Trimming shortened V by 3 bases and J by 2 bases, and 5 bases separated the two germline ends.

The chain joins TRBV28 to TRBJ2-7; D is unresolved. The CDR3 has 14 residues. The germline V and J ends were trimmed by 2 bases and 3 bases, with 11 bases remaining between them. The germline V gene encodes CDR1 MDHEN and CDR2 SYDVKM. CDR3 loop: CASSLQSPFYEQYF. In DNA form, the CDR3 reads TGTGCCAGCAGTTTACAATCTCCCTTCTACGAGCAGTACTTC.

The rearrangement links TRBV27 to TRBJ2-1; tentatively, D is TRBD1 or TRBD2 (5 bases each). CDR3 size: 14 residues. Germline V gives CDR1 MNHEY, CDR2 SMNVEV (reference sequence). Trimming took 6 bases from V and 7 from J, leaving 16 bases between them. CDR3 nucleotide sequence: TGTGCCAGCAGCGAGTTTGGGACGGGAAATGAGCAGTTCTTC. Translated, it gives CASSEFGTGNEQFF.

The chain links TRBV4-1 to TRBJ2-3, with D possibly being TRBD2 (5 bases). V was pared by 4 bases and J by 2 bases, with 22 bases between. The CDR3 has 18 amino acids. CDR1 and CDR2 from the germline V gene are MGHRA and YSYEKL. The CDR3 here is CASSPLGKASLSTDTQYF. The CDR3 DNA reads TGCGCCAGCAGCCCCCTTGGTAAAGCTAGCCTGTCCACAGATACGCAGTATTTT.

The V and J genes are TRBV6-5 and TRBJ2-2; 9 bases match TRBD2. The germline CDR1 and CDR2 sequences are MNHEY and SVGAGI. The CDR3 covers 16 residues. The V gene end was trimmed by 2 bases and the J gene end by 0 bases; junction bases not matched to a gene: 1. The CDR3 sequence: CASSYLAGTNTGELFF. In nucleotides, the CDR3 is TGTGCCAGCAGTTACCTAGCGGGGACGAACACCGGGGAGCTGTTTTTT.

V is TRBV29-1 and J is TRBJ2-2, with 8 bases fitting TRBD1. J lost 2 bases, V lost 2 bases, and 4 bases had no gene match. The CDR3 extends over 15 amino acids. The germline V gene has CDR1 SQVTM and CDR2 ANQGSEA. The CDR3 DNA sequence: TGCAGCGTTGAATGGCAGGGGGCTAACACCGGGGAGCTGTTTTTT. This sequence encodes CSVEWQGANTGELFF.

The rearrangement links TRBV4-3 to TRBJ2-3, with D uncertain. Germline V gene sequence: CDR1 LGHNA, CDR2 YSLEER. The V end was cut by 0 bases, the J end by 6 bases, with 10 bases between. CDR3 length: 14 amino acids. As DNA, the CDR3 is TGCGCCAGCAGCCAAGAGAGCCGGCGGGATACGCAGTATTTT. Translating gives CASSQESRRDTQYF.

The rearrangement joins TRBV7-3 to TRBJ2-1; TRBD2 agrees at 9 bases. The J segment lost 3 bases and the V segment lost 3 bases, leaving 6 bases of the junction unmatched. Germline lookup yields CDR1 SGHTA and CDR2 FQGTGA. This CDR3 has 16 residues. CDR3 residues: CASSFSGSNVYNEQFF. The CDR3, as DNA: TGTGCCAGCAGCTTTAGCGGGAGCAACGTCTACAATGAGCAGTTCTTC. Full variable domain (outside the CDR3, taken from reference TRBV7-3 and TRBJ2-1): GAGVSQTPSNKVTEKGKYVELRCDPISGHTALYWYRQSLGQGPEFLIYFQGTGAADDSGLPNDRFFAVRPEGSVSTLKIQRTERGDSAVYLCASSFSGSNVYNEQFFGPGTRLTVL.

The V call is TRBV2, the J call TRBJ2-7, with 11 nucleotides matching TRBD2. The CDR3 consists of 16 residues. Germline CDR1 is SNHLY and CDR2 is FYNNEI. Unmatched junction bases numbered 8, after V lost 4 bases and J lost 3 bases. The CDR3 DNA is TGTGCCAGCAGTGGGAGACTAGCGGGAACTTACTACGAGCAGTACTTC. Protein sequence: CASSGRLAGTYYEQYF.

This rearrangement joins TRBV28 to TRBJ1-4; no firm D call. Germline values: CDR1 MDHEN, CDR2 SYDVKM. This CDR3 comprises 12 residues. V was clipped by 10 bases and J by 3 bases, with 9 bases between them. CDR3 residues: CATYTSNEKLFF. The CDR3 DNA follows: TGTGCCACCTACACCTCTAATGAAAAACTGTTTTTT.

CDR3 amino acids: CASSLMNQPQHF. The DNA of the CDR3 is TGTGCCAGCAGTTTAATGAATCAGCCCCAGCATTTT. V usage is TRBV28 and J usage is TRBJ1-5; no clear D gene. Per the germline V gene, CDR1 is MDHEN and CDR2 is SYDVKM. The CDR3 runs 12 residues. V lost 2 bases to trimming and J lost 4 bases, with 3 bases between them.

The chain links TRBV28 to TRBJ1-1; D is uncertain. V lost 7 bases, J lost 6 bases, and 15 bases lay in between. The CDR3 consists of 13 residues. The germline V gene encodes CDR1 MDHEN and CDR2 SYDVKM. CDR3 DNA: TGTGCCAGCACATCACAACCGAATTCTGAAGCTTTCTTT. It yields the protein CASTSQPNSEAFF.

V usage is TRBV28 and J usage is TRBJ1-4, with TRBD1 as a possible D gene (5 bases). CDR1 and CDR2 (germline): MDHEN, SYDVKM. V was trimmed by 6 bases and J by 1 base, leaving 9 bases between them. The CDR3 loop spans 14 amino acids. CDR3 in amino acids: CASRSGGTNEKLFF. CDR3 in DNA: TGTGCCAGCAGGTCCGGGGGAACTAATGAAAAACTGTTTTTT.

The CDR3 sequence: CASSLGTSGVNEQFF. CDR3 DNA sequence: TGTGCCAGCAGCCTCGGGACTAGCGGGGTCAATGAGCAGTTCTTC. This rearrangement joins TRBV7-3 to TRBJ2-1; 13 bases are a match to TRBD2. Trimming cost V 5 bases and J 6 bases; bases outside gene matches: 4. CDR1 and CDR2 from the germline V gene are SGHTA and FQGTGA. This CDR3 is 15 amino acids long.

The rearrangement links TRBV9 to TRBJ2-1; 10 bases align to TRBD2. Germline assignment: CDR1 SGDLS and CDR2 YYNGEE. This CDR3 is 16 amino acids long. Trimming removed 1 base from V and 6 bases from J; junction bases left unmatched: 7. The CDR3 protein is CASSVRASGSSNEQFF. CDR3 coding DNA: TGTGCCAGCAGCGTAAGAGCTAGCGGGAGTTCCAATGAGCAGTTCTTC.

CDR3 sequence reads: CASSLGGLAGSEQYF. The CDR3 bases are TGTGCCAGCAGCTTGGGGGGGCTAGCGGGATCCGAGCAGTACTTC. The V call is TRBV5-4, the J call TRBJ2-7; 9 nucleotides align to TRBD2. Trimming at V came to 0 bases and at J to 6 bases, leaving 7 bases not matched to a gene. Germline V CDR1 and CDR2: SGHNT, YYREEE (reference sequence). The length of the CDR3 is 15 residues.

The chain combines TRBV5-1 with TRBJ2-2, with a tentative D call TRBD1 (5 bases). Germline CDR1 is SGHRS and CDR2 is YFSETQ. The ends were cut back, 4 bases at V and 3 bases at J, with 10 bases in the middle. The CDR3 spans 14 residues. The CDR3 region is CASSVDRYTGELFF. In DNA form, the CDR3 reads TGCGCCAGCAGCGTTGACAGATACACCGGGGAGCTGTTTTTT.

The rearrangement joins TRBV11-2 to TRBJ2-1; 12 bases are shared with TRBD2. V gave up 5 bases and J gave up 0 bases; unmatched junction bases: 5. The CDR3 is 17 amino acids. Germline CDR1 is SGHAT and CDR2 is FQNNGV. The CDR3 nucleotides are TGTGCCAGCAGCGCCACTAGCGGGAGGTCCTCCTACAATGAGCAGTTCTTC. Residues: CASSATSGRSSYNEQFF.

J is TRBJ1-2 and V is TRBV5-4; D is unclear. Germline V gene lookup returns CDR1 SGHNT and CDR2 YYREEE (reference sequence). Trimming cost V 3 bases and J 3 bases, with 15 bases left between them. The CDR3 runs to 15 residues. CDR3 sequence: CASSSNGLSDYGYTF. The CDR3 bases are TGTGCCAGCAGCTCAAATGGCCTGTCGGACTATGGCTACACCTTC.